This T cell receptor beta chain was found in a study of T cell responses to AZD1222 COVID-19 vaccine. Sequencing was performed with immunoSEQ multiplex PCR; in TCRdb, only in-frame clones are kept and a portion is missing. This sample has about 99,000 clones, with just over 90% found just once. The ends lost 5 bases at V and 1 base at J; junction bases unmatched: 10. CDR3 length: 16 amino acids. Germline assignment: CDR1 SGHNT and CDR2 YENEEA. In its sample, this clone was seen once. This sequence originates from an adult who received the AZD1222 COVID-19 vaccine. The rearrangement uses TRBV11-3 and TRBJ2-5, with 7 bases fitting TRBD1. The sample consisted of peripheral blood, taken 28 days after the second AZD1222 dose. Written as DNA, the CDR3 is TGTGCCAGCAGCGACCGACAGGGCGACCTCCAAGAGACCCAGTACTTC. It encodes CASSDRQGDLQETQYF.